This T cell receptor (beta chain) is drawn from a study of T-cell memory formation after mild COVID-19. Study-level information: Largely donor-specific sequence clusters came from a couple of donors.

Study-wide findings and caveats: Day 15 to 85 contractors were CD4/CD8 balanced; later expanders leaned CD4+.

Trimming shortened V by 1 base and J by 9 bases, and 10 bases separated the two germline ends. CDR1 is LGHDT and CDR2 is YNNKEL in the germline V gene (reference sequence). The CDR3 runs to 12 residues. TCR alpha and TCR beta cDNA libraries with sample barcodes and UMIs came from 5'RACE using constant-segment primers. TCRdb ran MiXCR on the 5' RACE reads and lists one entry per CDR3 protein. Seen here are 200,000 to 250,000 distinct CDR3 sequences, roughly a tenth observed once, and the top ten hold 3% to 3.5%. Concerning this clonotype itself: The target antigen is unknown.

The rearrangement uses TRBV3-1 and TRBJ2-7; D is unresolved. The sample was PBMCs or a T cell subset sorted from them (not recorded which). This receptor was taken from a man in his late teens or twenties who had mild COVID-19 (a few samples of this study predate the infection). Cell type and time point are not known. CDR3 DNA sequence: TGTGCCAGCAGCCAAGCGGGCGCCTGGCAGTACTTC. Translating it yields CASSQAGAWQYF.